This T cell receptor (beta chain) was observed in a study of monozygotic twins with inflammatory bowel disease. Study-level findings and limits: Versus healthy twins, IBD patients showed fewer clonotypes shared with others, especially with disease activity. A single strong IBD-associated signal or clonotype was not supported by the findings.

Investigators extracted total RNA from whole blood and did not sort T cells. Amplification used two nested PCRs: approximately 15 cycles, then 8 to 10 cycles, on TCRalpha/TCRbeta cDNA. TCRdb re-called the 5' RACE reads, yielding one record per CDR3 amino acid sequence without DNA. The table for this sample gives hundreds of thousands of distinct CDR3 sequences. Germline CDR1 is DFQATT and CDR2 is SNEGSKA (reference sequence). The length of the CDR3 is 12 residues. With regard to this clonotype: Its antigen is not known.

The sequence derives from a human donor with ulcerative colitis or Crohn's disease, or a healthy co-twin of an affected twin (not recorded which). This rearrangement joins TRBV20-1 to TRBJ2-2. Specimen: blood. Here the CDR3 reads CSATGWSGELFF.